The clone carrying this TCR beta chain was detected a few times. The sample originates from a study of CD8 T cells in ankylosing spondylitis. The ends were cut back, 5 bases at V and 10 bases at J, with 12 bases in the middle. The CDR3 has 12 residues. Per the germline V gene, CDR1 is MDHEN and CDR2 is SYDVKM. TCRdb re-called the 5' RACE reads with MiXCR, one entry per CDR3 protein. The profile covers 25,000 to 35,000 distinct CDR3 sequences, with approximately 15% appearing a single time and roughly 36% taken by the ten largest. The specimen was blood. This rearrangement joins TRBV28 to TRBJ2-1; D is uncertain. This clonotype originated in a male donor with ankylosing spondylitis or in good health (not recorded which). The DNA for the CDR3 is TGTGCCAGCAGTCCCCTCTTGGGGGAGCAGTTCTTC. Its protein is CASSPLLGEQFF.